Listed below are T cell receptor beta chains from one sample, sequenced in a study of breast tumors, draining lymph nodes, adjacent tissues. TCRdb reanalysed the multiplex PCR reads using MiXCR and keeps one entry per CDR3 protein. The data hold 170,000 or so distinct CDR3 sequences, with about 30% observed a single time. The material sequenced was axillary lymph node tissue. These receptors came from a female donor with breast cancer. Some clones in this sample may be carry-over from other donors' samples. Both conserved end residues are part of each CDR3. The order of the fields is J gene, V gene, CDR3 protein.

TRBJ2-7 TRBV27 CASSPSGPYEQYF
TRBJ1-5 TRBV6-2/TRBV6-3 CASTHEGAHNQPQHF
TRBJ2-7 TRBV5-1 CASSGTGPYEQYF
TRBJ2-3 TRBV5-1 CASSPLGSPSTDTQYF
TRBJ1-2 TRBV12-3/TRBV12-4 CASSFPETF
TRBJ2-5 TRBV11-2 CASSLGGVTLGETQYF
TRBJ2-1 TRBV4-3 CASSQDQGTGFNEQFF
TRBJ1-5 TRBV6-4 CASSHSSGGQPQHF
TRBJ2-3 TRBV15 CATSRWGLAEPPDTQYF
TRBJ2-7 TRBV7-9 CASSIRRGGASGEQYF
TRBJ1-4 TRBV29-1 CSADLQGWRGKLFF
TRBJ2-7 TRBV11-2 CASSLGQRESF
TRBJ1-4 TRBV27 CASSFLGTGGEEKLFF
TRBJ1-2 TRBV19 CASSRDRGGGYTF
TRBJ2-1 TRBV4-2 CALDLQDSGRGYEQFF
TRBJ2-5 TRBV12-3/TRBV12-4 CASSLETSQETQYF
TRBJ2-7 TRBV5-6 CASSPSGETENEQYF
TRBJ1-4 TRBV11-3 CASSSQGQPNEKLFF
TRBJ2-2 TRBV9 CASSAVDTGELFF
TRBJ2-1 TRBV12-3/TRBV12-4 CASGDSDRNEQFF
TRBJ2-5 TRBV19 CASSIRAGTEETQYF
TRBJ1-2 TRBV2 CASRTVQGRGANYGYTF
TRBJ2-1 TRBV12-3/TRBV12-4 CASSSMRPNREQFF
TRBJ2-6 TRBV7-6 CASSLGPDSLSGANVLTF
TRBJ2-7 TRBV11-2 CASQAGLSTYEQYF
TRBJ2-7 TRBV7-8 CASSLSGYEQYF
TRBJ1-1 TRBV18 CASSHSTGPNSEAFF
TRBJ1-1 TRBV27 CASSYRVGINTEAFF
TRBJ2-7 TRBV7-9 CASSLIRLTTGGGKYEQYF
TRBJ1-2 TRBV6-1 CASSVGGHGYTF
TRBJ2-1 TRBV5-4 CASSYPGTSGGATRYNEQFF
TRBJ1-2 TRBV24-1 CATSELGVSQGYTF
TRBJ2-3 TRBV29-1 CSLRKPGTADTQYF
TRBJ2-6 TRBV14 CASREGSTGANVLTF
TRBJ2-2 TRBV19 CASRPQTNYGELFF
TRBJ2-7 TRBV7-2 CASSLDPLARLGEQYF
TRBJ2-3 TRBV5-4 CASSRRSGTTDTQYF
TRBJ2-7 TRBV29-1 CSVEVAGGGHASYEQYF
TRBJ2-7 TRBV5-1 CASSLEGTGVQTLF
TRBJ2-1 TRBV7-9 CASSPPNSQLLDRGSNEQFF
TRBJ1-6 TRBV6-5 CASSLQAPVSSSYNSPLHF
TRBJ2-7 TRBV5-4 CASSRSTSGTYEQYF
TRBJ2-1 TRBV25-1 CASSESDRGEGHIEQFF
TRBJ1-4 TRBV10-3 CAISAEGAAEKLFF
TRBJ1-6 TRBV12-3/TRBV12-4 CASSSGTGNNSPLHF
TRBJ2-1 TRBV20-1 CSARSGQGWTGVDEQFF
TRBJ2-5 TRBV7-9 CASSLTGGKETQYF
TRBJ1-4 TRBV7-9 CASSYHRVLWWGGEKLFF
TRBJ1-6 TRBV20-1 CSAPNTGFYNSPLHF
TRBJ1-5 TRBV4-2 CASSQDWEPGQPQHF
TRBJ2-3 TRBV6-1 CASSPTREKTDTQYF
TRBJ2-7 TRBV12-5 CASGLVPSYEQYF
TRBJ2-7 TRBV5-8 CASSRAVGTTTYEQYF
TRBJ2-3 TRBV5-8 CASSLEQVSTDTQYF